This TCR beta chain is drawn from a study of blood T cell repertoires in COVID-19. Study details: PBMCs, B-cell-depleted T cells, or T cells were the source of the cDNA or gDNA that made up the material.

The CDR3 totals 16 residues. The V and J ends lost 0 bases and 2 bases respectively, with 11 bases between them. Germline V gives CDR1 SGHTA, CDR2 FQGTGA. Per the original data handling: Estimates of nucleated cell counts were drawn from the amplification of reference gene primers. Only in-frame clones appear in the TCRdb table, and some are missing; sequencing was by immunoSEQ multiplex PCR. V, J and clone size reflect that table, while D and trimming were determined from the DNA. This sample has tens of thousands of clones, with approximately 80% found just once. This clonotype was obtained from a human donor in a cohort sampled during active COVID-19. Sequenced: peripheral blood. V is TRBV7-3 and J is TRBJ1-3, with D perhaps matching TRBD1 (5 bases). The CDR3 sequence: CASSLTGRVPGNTIYF. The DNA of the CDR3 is TGTGCCAGCAGCTTAACTGGCAGGGTCCCTGGAAACACCATATATTTT.